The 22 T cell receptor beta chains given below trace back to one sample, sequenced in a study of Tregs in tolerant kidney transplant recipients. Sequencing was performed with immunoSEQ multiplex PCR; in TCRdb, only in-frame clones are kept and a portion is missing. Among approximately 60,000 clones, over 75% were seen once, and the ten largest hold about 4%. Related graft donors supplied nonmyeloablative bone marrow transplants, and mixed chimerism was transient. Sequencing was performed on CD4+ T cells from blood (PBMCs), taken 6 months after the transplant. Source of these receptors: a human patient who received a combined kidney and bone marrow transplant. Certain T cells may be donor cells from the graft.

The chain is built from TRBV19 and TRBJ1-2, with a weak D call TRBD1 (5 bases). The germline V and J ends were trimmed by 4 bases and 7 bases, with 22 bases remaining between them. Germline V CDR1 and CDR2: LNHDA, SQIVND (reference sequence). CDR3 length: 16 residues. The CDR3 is CASSTHRTHFPSGYTF. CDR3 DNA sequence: TGTGCCAGTAGTACCCACCGGACACACTTCCCGAGTGGCTACACCTTC.

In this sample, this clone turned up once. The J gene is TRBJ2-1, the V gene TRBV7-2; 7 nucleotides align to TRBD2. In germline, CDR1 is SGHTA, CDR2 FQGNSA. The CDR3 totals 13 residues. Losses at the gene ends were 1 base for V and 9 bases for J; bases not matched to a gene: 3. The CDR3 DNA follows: TGTGCCAGCAGCTTAGGACTAGCTACTGAGCAGTTCTTC. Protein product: CASSLGLATEQFF.

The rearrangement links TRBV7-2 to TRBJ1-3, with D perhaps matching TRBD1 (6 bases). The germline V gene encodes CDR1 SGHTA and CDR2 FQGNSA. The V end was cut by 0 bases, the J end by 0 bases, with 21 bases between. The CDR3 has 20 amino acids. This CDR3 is CASSLALVPGQDDSGNTIYF. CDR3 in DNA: TGTGCCAGCAGCTTAGCCCTTGTTCCGGGACAAGATGACTCTGGAAACACCATATATTTT.

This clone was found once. The CDR3 here is CASGSVLDGATNEKLFF. CDR3 in DNA: TGTGCTAGTGGTTCCGTACTTGACGGAGCAACTAATGAAAAACTGTTTTTT. The rearrangement links TRBV12-5 to TRBJ1-4; D remains unclear. Trimming took off 4 bases at V and 0 bases at J, with 15 bases between the two ends. The CDR3 is made up of 17 amino acids. The V gene's germline CDR1 is LGHNT and CDR2 FRNRAP.

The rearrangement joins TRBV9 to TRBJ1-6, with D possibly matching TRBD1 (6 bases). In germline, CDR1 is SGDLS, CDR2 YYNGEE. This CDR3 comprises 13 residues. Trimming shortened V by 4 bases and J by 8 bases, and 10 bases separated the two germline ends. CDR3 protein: CASSIRTDSPLHF. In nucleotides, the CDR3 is TGTGCCAGCAGCATCCGGACAGATTCACCCCTCCACTTT. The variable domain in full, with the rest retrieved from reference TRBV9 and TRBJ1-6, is DSGVTQTPKHLITATGQRVTLRCSPRSGDLSVYWYQQSLDQGLQFLIQYYNGEERAKGNILERFSAQQFPDLHSELNLSSLELGDSALYFCASSIRTDSPLHFGNGTRLTVT.

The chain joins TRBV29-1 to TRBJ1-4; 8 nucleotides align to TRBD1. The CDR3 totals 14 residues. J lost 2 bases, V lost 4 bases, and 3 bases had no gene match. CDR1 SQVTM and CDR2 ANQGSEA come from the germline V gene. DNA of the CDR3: TGCAGCGTTGGGCGGACAGGGACTAATGAAAAACTGTTTTTT. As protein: CSVGRTGTNEKLFF.

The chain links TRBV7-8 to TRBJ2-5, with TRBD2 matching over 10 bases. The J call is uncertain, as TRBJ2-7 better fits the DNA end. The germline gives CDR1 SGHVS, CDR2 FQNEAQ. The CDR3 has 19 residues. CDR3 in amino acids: CASSPRLAGSLHTYYEQYF. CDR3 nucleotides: TGTGCCAGCAGCCCCAGACTAGCGGGTTCCCTACATACCTACTACGAGCAGTACTTC.

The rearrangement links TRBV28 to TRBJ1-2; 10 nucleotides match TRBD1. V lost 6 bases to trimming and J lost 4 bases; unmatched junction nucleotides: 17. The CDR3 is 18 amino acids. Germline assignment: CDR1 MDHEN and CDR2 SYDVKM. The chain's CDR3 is CASSPLGTGEVFSYGYTF. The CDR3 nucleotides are TGTGCCAGCAGCCCTCTTGGGACAGGGGAAGTGTTTAGCTATGGCTACACCTTC.

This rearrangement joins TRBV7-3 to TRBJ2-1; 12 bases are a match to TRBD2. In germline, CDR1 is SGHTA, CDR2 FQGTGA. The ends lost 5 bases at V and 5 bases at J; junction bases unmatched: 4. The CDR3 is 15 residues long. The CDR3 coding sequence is TGTGCCAGCAGCCACGGACTAGCGGGGAACAATGAGCAGTTCTTC. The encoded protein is CASSHGLAGNNEQFF.

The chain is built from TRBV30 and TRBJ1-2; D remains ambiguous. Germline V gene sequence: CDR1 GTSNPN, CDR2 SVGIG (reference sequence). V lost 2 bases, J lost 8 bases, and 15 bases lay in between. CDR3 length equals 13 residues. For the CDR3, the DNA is TGTGCCTGGAGTCCGCTGGCGGCGTGGGGCTACACCTTC. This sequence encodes CAWSPLAAWGYTF.

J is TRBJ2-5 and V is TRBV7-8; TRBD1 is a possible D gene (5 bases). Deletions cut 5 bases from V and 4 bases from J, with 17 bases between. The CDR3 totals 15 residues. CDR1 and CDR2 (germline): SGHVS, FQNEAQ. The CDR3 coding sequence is TGTGCCAGCAGCCCCGGGCCGATAAGGGGAGAGACCCAGTACTTC. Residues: CASSPGPIRGETQYF.

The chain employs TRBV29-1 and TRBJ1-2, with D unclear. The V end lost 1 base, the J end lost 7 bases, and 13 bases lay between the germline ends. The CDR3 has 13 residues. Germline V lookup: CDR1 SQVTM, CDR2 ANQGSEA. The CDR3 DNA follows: TGCAGCGTTGAAGCGCACCCCGGGGTTGGCTACACCTTC. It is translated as CSVEAHPGVGYTF.

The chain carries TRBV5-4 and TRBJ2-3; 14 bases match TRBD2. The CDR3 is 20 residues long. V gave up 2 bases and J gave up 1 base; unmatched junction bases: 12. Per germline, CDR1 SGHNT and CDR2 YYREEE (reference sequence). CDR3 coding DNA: TGTGCCAGCAGCTTACCGGGACTAGCGGGAGACCAGGGGGGCACAGATACGCAGTATTTT. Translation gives CASSLPGLAGDQGGTDTQYF.

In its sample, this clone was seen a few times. The CDR3 loop is CASSLRPIGQGEAFF. The CDR3 DNA is TGTGCCAGCAGCTTGAGACCTATAGGACAGGGTGAAGCTTTCTTT. V gene TRBV5-4 combines with J gene TRBJ1-1, with 8 bases that match TRBD1. CDR1 and CDR2 (germline): SGHNT, YYREEE (reference sequence). Unmatched junction bases numbered 9, after V lost 1 base and J lost 7 bases. This CDR3 comprises 15 residues.

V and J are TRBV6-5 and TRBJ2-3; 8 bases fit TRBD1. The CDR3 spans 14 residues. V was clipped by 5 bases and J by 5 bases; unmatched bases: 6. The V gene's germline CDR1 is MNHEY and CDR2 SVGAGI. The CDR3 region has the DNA TGTGCCAGCAGTGACAGGGGATCAAAAGATACGCAGTATTTT. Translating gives CASSDRGSKDTQYF.

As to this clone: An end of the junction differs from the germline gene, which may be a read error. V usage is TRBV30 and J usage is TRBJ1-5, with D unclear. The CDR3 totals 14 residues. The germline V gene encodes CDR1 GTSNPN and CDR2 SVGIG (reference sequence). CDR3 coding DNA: TGTGCCTGGAGTGTAGAACACTACAATCGGCCCCAGCATTTT. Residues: CAWSVEHYNRPQHF.

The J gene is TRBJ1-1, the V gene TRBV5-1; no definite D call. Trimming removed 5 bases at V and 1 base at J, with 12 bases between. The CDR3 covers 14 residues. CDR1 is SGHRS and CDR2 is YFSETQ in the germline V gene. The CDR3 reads CASRGDGPNTEAFF. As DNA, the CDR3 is TGCGCCAGCAGGGGAGACGGACCGAACACTGAAGCTTTCTTT.

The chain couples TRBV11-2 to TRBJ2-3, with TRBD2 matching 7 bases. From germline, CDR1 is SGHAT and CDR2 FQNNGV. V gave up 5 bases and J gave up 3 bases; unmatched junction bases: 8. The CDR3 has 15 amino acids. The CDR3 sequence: CASSPRLAGTDTQYF. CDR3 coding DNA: TGTGCCAGCAGCCCCCGACTAGCCGGGACAGATACGCAGTATTTT.

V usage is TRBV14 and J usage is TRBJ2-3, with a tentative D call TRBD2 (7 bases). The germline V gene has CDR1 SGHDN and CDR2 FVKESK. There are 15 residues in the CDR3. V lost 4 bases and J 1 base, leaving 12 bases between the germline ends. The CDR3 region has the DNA TGTGCCAGCAGCCCCAAGGGGGGGGGCACAGATACGCAGTATTTT. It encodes CASSPKGGGTDTQYF.

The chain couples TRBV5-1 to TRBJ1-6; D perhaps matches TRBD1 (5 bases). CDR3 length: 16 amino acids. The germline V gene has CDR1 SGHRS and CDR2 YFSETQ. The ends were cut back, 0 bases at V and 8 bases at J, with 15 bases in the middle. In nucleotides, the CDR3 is TGCGCCAGCAGCTTGGCCGCGGGACTGCCTGATTCACCCCTCCACTTT. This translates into CASSLAAGLPDSPLHF. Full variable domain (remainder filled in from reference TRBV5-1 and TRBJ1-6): KAGVTQTPRYLIKTRGQQVTLSCSPISGHRSVSWYQQTPGQGLQFLFEYFSETQRNKGNFPGRFSGRQFSNSRSEMNVSTLELGDSALYLCASSLAAGLPDSPLHFGNGTRLTVT.

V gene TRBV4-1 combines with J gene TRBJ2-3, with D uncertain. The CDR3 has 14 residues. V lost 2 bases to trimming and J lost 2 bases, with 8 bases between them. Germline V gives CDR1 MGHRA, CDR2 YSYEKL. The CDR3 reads CASSQFYTTDTQYF. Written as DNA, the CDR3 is TGCGCCAGCAGCCAATTTTACACCACAGATACGCAGTATTTT.

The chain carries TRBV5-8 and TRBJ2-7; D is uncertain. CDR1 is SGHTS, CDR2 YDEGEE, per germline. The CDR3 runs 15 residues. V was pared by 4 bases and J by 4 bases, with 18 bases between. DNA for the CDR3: TGTGCCAGCAGCGCCCGAGCAGGAACTTTGTACGAGCAGTACTTC. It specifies CASSARAGTLYEQYF.